This T cell receptor beta chain was profiled in a study of regulatory T cells in long-lasting Graves disease. Study results and limitations: Thyroid tissue went unexamined; only peripheral blood was analyzed.

Regarding this clonotype: The antigen remains unidentified.

Germline CDR1 reads ENHRY; CDR2 reads SYGVKD. The CDR3 is 17 residues long. V lost 2 bases and J lost 0, with 14 bases in between. Time point here: persistent/refractory GD, antithyroid drugs over 5 years with positive TRAb. Isolated PBMC RNA provided the starting material for the TCR library. The TCR beta library used iRepertoire HTBI primers with Arm-PCR amplification of CDR3. In TCRdb, the multiplex PCR reads were re-called with MiXCR into one record per CDR3 protein. The table lists roughly 500,000 distinct CDR3 sequences, about a fifth of them singletons, with about 7.8% in the top ten. The source of this sequence is a female donor with Graves disease. The sample here was peripheral blood mononuclear cells (PBMCs), taken when the disease was refractory, from a patient treated with antithyroid drugs. The genes are TRBV10-3 and TRBJ2-4, with D uncertain. The CDR3 protein is CAISEGLNLRAKNIQYF. CDR3 nucleotide sequence: TGTGCCATCAGTGAGGGCCTAAATCTGAGAGCCAAAAACATTCAGTACTTC.